These 20 T cell receptor beta chains were all obtained from the same sample, sequenced in a study of tumor-infiltrating lymphocytes in primary liver carcinoma (dated by TCRdb to about 2017). Instrument on record: Illumina HiSeq 2500. Using a constant-region primer and ProtoScript II reverse transcriptase, TCRbeta-specific cDNA was reverse-transcribed from approximately 500 ng total RNA. Three nested multiplex PCR rounds, following a slightly modified ARM-PCR procedure, were used to build the TCRbeta libraries. Multiplex TRBV1-TRBV30 forward primers and a Cbeta reverse primer were used in the first two PCR rounds, each of which was run for approximately 10 cycles. TCRdb took the public reads, trimmed them with fastp at Q25, ran MiXCR for clone calling and kept in-frame beta chains. Records with the same CDR3 protein are collapsed into one entry carrying the most frequent genes and DNA. The sample records 30,000 to 40,000 distinct CDR3 sequences, less than 85% of which are singletons. 16% of the sample is taken by the ten largest.

Without any cell sorting, total RNA and DNA were co-extracted from about 20-30 mg of bulk tissue using the AllPrep DNA/RNA mini kit. The sample comprised liver tumor tissue from sampling region 4. The sample's cell subset or site label, decoded: tumor region T4, right-lateral pole. The receptor set was obtained from a man aged 35 to 55 with primary liver carcinoma and hepatitis B virus infection.

Points on this clonotype: The germline gene is not matched at one end of the junction; a read error may be the cause. The chain is built from TRBV14 and TRBJ2-2, with a weak D call TRBD1 (6 bases). Germline CDR1 SGHDN, CDR2 FVKESK. This CDR3 spans 16 amino acids. CDR3 region: CVSSPRGQSNTEELFF. In DNA, the CDR3 is TGTGTCAGCAGCCCCAGAGGACAGTCCAACACCGAGGAGCTGTTTTTT.

Turning to this clonotype: At one end the junction does not follow the germline gene, possibly because of a read error. The rearrangement links TRBV14 to TRBJ2-1; D ambiguous. The CDR3 has 16 amino acids. Germline-derived CDR1 and CDR2 are SGHDN and FVKESK. CDR3 region: CASSAVSGWVNNEQFF. CDR3 nucleotide sequence: TGTGCCAGCAGTGCCGTATCTGGATGGGTAAACAATGAGCAATTCTTC. The whole variable domain, remainder taken from reference TRBV14 and TRBJ2-1, is EAGVTQFPSHSVIEKGQTVTLRCDPISGHDNLYWYRRVMGKEIKFLLHFVKESKQDESGMPNNRFLAERTGGTYSTLKVQPAELEDSGVYFCASSAVSGWVNNEQFFGPGTRLTVL.

This clonotype has ten or more counts. V gene TRBV7-8 combines with J gene TRBJ2-1; 7 bases fit TRBD2. CDR3 size: 15 residues. Looked up from germline, CDR1 is SGHVS and CDR2 is FQNEAQ. Unmatched junction bases numbered 12, after V lost 8 bases and J lost 5 bases. CDR3 coding DNA: TGTGCCAGCTCTCCCAGCGGGATGGGCGACAATGAGCAGTTCTTC. Translated, it gives CASSPSGMGDNEQFF.

This clonotype has a single count. At one end the junction does not follow the germline gene, possibly because of a read error. This sequence joins TRBV2 and TRBJ1-5; D perhaps matches TRBD1 (6 bases). CDR3 size: 14 residues. The germline CDR1 and CDR2 sequences are SNHLY and FYNNEI. This chain's CDR3 is CSSSAVGGNQPQHF. In DNA, the CDR3 is TGTTCCAGCAGCGCGGTAGGGGGTAATCAGCCCCAGCATTTT.

The CDR3 loop reads CAWRLQGAQAYTF. The CDR3 nucleotides read TGTGCCTGGAGGCTGCAGGGGGCGCAGGCCTACACCTTC. The chain recombines TRBV30 with TRBJ1-2; 8 bases fit TRBD1. Germline V lookup: CDR1 GTSNPN, CDR2 SVGIG (reference sequence). The CDR3 consists of 13 residues. Unmatched junction bases numbered 10, after V lost 3 bases and J lost 10 bases.

For this clonotype: The CDR3 ends on some other residue instead of the conserved phenylalanine or tryptophan, so this is likely a read error. This sequence joins TRBV5-1 and TRBJ1-1, with D possibly being TRBD1 (6 bases). The germline V and J ends were trimmed by 1 base and 0 bases, with 10 bases remaining between them. Per the germline V gene, CDR1 is SGHRS and CDR2 is YFSETQ. The CDR3 runs 15 residues. The chain's CDR3 is CASSLRQAMNTEAFL. In DNA form, the CDR3 reads TGCGCCAGCAGCTTGAGACAGGCTATGAACACTGAAGCTTTCTTA.

Regarding this clonotype: The conserved phenylalanine or tryptophan is not found at the CDR3 terminus, so this likely reflects a read error. The limits of the CDR3 on the DNA are not certain, so only TCRdb's listed CDR3 is given. The chain has TRBV29-1 and TRBJ1-1; TRBD1 is the table's D call and was not checked against the DNA. CDR1 is SQVTM, CDR2 ANQGSEA, per germline. The CDR3 is 12 residues long, ends included. CDR3 sequence reads: CSVSQGRAEDFS.

A single count supports this clonotype. The rearrangement joins TRBV14 to TRBJ2-1, with D unclear. Germline CDR1 SGHDN, CDR2 FVKESK. The CDR3 sequence is 16 residues long. V was shortened by 10 bases and J by 5 bases, with 24 bases between the two germline ends. The CDR3 sequence is CAISTVAGWVNNEQFF. DNA for the CDR3: TGTGCCATCAGTACCGTAGCTGGATGGGTAAACAATGAGCAGTTCTTC.

The chain combines TRBV6-1 with TRBJ1-5; 7 bases agree with TRBD1. The V gene end was trimmed by 9 bases and the J gene end by 7 bases; junction bases not matched to a gene: 12. Germline V CDR1 and CDR2: MNHNS, SASEGT. This CDR3 region has 14 residues. The CDR3 coding sequence is TGTGCCAGTAGTCCCGCACAGGGGAAGCAGCCCCAGCATTTT. Translated, it gives CASSPAQGKQPQHF.

This clonotype was counted between two and nine times. The rearrangement uses TRBV5-4 and TRBJ2-1; no definite D call. Trimming cost V 4 bases and J 8 bases, with 19 bases left between them. CDR1 and CDR2 from the germline V gene are SGHNT and YYREEE (reference sequence). CDR3 length: 15 amino acids. The CDR3, as DNA: TGTGCCAGCAGCCTGGGCGGACCGGCTCGGTATGAGCAGTTCTTC. Amino acids: CASSLGGPARYEQFF.

This clonotype was counted between two and nine times. CDR3 residues: CASSLGTSRTDTQYF. CDR3 DNA sequence: TGTGCCAGCAGCTTAGGGACAAGCCGCACAGATACGCAGTATTTT. The V and J genes are TRBV5-4 and TRBJ2-3; possible D gene TRBD1, 6 bases. The germline gives CDR1 SGHNT, CDR2 YYREEE (reference sequence). This CDR3 comprises 15 residues. V lost 2 bases and J 1 base, leaving 11 bases between the germline ends. The complete variable domain, with remaining parts taken from reference TRBV5-4 and TRBJ2-3, reads ETGVTQSPTHLIKTRGQQVTLRCSSQSGHNTVSWYQQALGQGPQFIFQYYREEENGRGNFPPRFSGLQFPNYSSELNVNALELDDSALYLCASSLGTSRTDTQYFGPGTRLTVL.

A single count supports this clonotype. The chain carries TRBV6-1 and TRBJ2-1, with 8 bases lining up with TRBD2. V was pared by 11 bases and J by 6 bases, with 12 bases of the junction left unmatched. Germline CDR1 MNHNS, CDR2 SASEGT. This CDR3 contains 14 residues. In nucleotides, the CDR3 is TGTGCCCGCTCGTCCGGGAGGGCCATCAATGAGCAGTTCTTC. Protein product: CARSSGRAINEQFF.

The chain recombines TRBV12-3 or TRBV12-4 with TRBJ2-1; the D gene is possibly TRBD1 (5 bases). V was clipped by 6 bases and J by 8 bases, with 23 bases between them. This CDR3 contains 16 residues. CDR3 in amino acids: CASSKWGNSLRDEQFF. The CDR3 bases are TGTGCCAGCAGCAAATGGGGCAATTCTCTCCGGGATGAGCAGTTCTTC.

This clonotype was recorded a few times. Compared with germline, one end of the junction differs, possibly owing to a read error. V usage is TRBV12-3 or TRBV12-4 and J usage is TRBJ2-5, with D maybe TRBD1 (5 bases). The CDR3 sequence is 13 residues long. DNA of the CDR3: TGTGCCAACAGCCGAAGCGAGACAGAGACACAGTACTTC. Its protein product is CANSRSETETQYF.

A word on this clonotype: Relative to the germline gene, one junction end is altered; a read error may explain this. The chain has TRBV7-9 and TRBJ2-2; 7 bases align to TRBD1. The CDR3 is 15 amino acids. The germline V gene encodes CDR1 SEHNR and CDR2 FQNEAQ (reference sequence). The CDR3 loop reads CASSPGQVNTGELLF. CDR3 nucleotides: TGTGCCAGTAGCCCCGGACAGGTGAACACAGGGGAGCTGCTTTTT.

With respect to this clonotype: One end of the junction is discordant with germline, which a read error may explain. The CDR3 loop reads CGNSSNRNSYEQYF. In DNA, the CDR3 is TGTGGCAACAGCTCTAACAGGAACTCCTACGAGCAGTACTTT. The chain combines TRBV11-2 with TRBJ2-7; a weak D match, TRBD1 (5 bases). Germline V gene data show CDR1 as SGHAT and CDR2 as FQNNGV. The CDR3 has 14 residues.

With respect to this clonotype: One base away lies a much larger clone, so this may be a sequencing read error. The chain carries TRBV18 and TRBJ1-1; D not certain. The germline V gene has CDR1 KGHSH and CDR2 LQKENI. The CDR3 has 12 residues. The CDR3 nucleotides read TGTGCCAGCTCACCAGGGTGGACTGAAACTTTCTTT. It is translated as CASSPGWTETFF.

Comments on this clonotype: At one end the junction does not follow the germline gene, possibly because of a read error. The chain has TRBV12-3 or TRBV12-4 and TRBJ1-1; possible D gene TRBD1, 6 bases. The CDR3 length is 14 residues. The CDR3 sequence: CTSSRRQGSAEAFF. The CDR3 coding sequence is TGTACCAGCAGTAGACGTCAGGGGTCGGCTGAAGCTTTCTTT.

Worth noting for this clonotype: One end of the junction fails to match germline, which may point to a read error. The V and J genes are TRBV14 and TRBJ2-3; D call uncertain. Germline V gene lookup returns CDR1 SGHDN and CDR2 FVKESK. CDR3 size: 13 residues. The CDR3 sequence: CGSSREYTDTLYF. In DNA, the CDR3 is TGTGGCAGCAGCCGAGAATACACAGATACGCTGTATTTT.

Comments on this clonotype: Just one base apart from a much larger clone, this may be a read error. The rearrangement uses TRBV24-1 and TRBJ1-1; D call uncertain. Trimming shortened V by 5 bases and J by 2 bases, and 14 bases separated the two germline ends. Germline CDR1 and CDR2: KGHDR and SFDVKD. This CDR3 contains 15 residues. CDR3 sequence: CATSGSSLGNTEAFF. CDR3 sequence (DNA): TGTGCCACCAGTGGTTCTTCTCTGGGCAACACTGAAGCTTTCTTT.